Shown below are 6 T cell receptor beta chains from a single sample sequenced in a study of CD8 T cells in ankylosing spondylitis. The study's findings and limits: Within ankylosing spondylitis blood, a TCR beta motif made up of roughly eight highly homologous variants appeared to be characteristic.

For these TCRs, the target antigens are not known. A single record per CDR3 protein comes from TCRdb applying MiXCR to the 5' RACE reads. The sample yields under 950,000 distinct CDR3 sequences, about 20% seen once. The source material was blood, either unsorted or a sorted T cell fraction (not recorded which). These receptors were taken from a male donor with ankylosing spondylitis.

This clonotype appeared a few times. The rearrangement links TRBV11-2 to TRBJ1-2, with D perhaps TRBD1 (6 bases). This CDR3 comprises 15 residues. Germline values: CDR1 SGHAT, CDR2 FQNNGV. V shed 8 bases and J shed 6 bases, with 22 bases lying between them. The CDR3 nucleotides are TGTGCCAGCCAGGGGCAGGGGTATGCTTATAATGGCTACACCTTC. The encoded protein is CASQGQGYAYNGYTF. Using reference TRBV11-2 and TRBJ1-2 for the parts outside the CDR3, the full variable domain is EAGVAQSPRYKIIEKRQSVAFWCNPISGHATLYWYQQILGQGPKLLIQFQNNGVVDDSQLPKDRFSAERLKGVDSTLKIQPAKLEDSAVYLCASQGQGYAYNGYTFGSGTRLTVV.

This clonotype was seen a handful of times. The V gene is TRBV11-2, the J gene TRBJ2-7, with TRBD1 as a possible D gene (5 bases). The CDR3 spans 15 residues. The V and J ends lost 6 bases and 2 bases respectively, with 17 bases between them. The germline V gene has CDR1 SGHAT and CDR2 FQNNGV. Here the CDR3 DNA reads TGTGCCAGCAGACCCCTTTGGACATCCACCTACGAGCAGTACTTC. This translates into CASRPLWTSTYEQYF.

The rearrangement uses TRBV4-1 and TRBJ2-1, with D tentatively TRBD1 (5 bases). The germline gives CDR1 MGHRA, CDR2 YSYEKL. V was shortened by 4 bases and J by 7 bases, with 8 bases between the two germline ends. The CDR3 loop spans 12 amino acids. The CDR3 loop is CASSPRENEQFF. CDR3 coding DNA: TGCGCCAGCAGCCCCAGGGAAAATGAGCAGTTCTTC.

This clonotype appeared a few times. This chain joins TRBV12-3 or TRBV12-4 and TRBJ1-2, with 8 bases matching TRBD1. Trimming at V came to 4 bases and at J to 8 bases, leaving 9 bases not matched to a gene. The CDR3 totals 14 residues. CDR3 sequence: CASSWDGQGAGYTF. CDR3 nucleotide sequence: TGTGCCAGCAGTTGGGATGGGCAGGGGGCGGGCTACACCTTC.

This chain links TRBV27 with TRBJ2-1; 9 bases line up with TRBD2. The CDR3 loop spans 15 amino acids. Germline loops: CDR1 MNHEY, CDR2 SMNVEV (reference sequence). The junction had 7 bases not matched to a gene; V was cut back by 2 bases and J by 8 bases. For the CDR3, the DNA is TGTGCCAGCAGTTTACTCGGCGGGGGGGCCTATGAGCAGTTCTTC. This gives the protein CASSLLGGGAYEQFF.

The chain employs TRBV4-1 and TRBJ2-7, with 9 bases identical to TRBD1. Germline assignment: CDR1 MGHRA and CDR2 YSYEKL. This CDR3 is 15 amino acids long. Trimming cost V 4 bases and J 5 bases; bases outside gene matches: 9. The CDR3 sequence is CASSPMGTGRHEQYF. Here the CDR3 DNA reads TGCGCCAGCAGCCCTATGGGGACAGGGAGACACGAGCAGTACTTC.